Listed below are T cell receptor beta chains from one sample, sequenced in a study of blood T cell repertoires in COVID-19. Measured with immunoSEQ multiplex PCR; TCRdb has only the in-frame clones, and not every one. Counted here are about 110,000 clones, over 65% occurring once; the ten biggest clones make up about 2%. The specimen sequenced was peripheral blood. Source of these receptors: a woman in her thirties or forties with acute or convalescent COVID-19. Both conserved end residues are part of each CDR3. D genes are given only for firm matches. Clone size appears in some rows only: once, few, many, or a class for an expanded clone.

TRBV2	TRBJ2-1	-	-	TGTGCCAGCAGTGAAAACCGGAATGAGCAGTTCTTC	CASSENRNEQFF
TRBV13	TRBJ2-7	TRBD2	once	TGTGCCAGCAGTAAACCGGGAGGTTCCTACGAGCAGTACTTC	CASSKPGGSYEQYF
TRBV6-5	TRBJ1-6	-	-	TGTGCCAGCAGGAGATATAATTCACCCCTCCACTTT	CASRRYNSPLHF
TRBV10-3	TRBJ2-5	TRBD2	few	TGTGCCATCAGTGAGGCTAGCGGGGGGGCGAGGGAGACCCAGTACTTC	CAISEASGGARETQYF
TRBV2	TRBJ2-7	-	-	TGTGCCAGCAGTGAAGCGCGGGACAGTCGTTACGAGCAGTACTTC	CASSEARDSRYEQYF
TRBV5-5	TRBJ1-2	-	-	TGTGCCAGCAGCTCACAGGGTATAGGTAACTATGGCTACACCTTC	CASSSQGIGNYGYTF
TRBV7-5	TRBJ2-3	-	-	TGTGTCAGAAGCAAACGCCAGGGGGGCCGGCCACACACAGATACGCAGTATTTT	CVRSKRQGGRPHTDTQYF
TRBV5-1	TRBJ1-4	TRBD1	-	TGCGCCAGCAGCCCGGGACAGGGGGCGACTAATGAAAAACTGTTTTTT	CASSPGQGATNEKLFF
TRBV19	TRBJ1-4	-	-	TGTGCCAGTTCTCAACAGGGTGCCAATGAAAAACTGTTTTTT	CASSQQGANEKLFF
TRBV5-4	TRBJ1-1	-	-	TGTGCCAGCAGCCTCAGTCTGAACACTGAAGCTTTCTTT	CASSLSLNTEAFF
TRBV3-1/TRBV3-2	TRBJ2-7	-	-	TGTGCCAGCAGCCAACCAGGGGTAACCCAAAACTACGAGCAGTACTTC	CASSQPGVTQNYEQYF
TRBV11-2	TRBJ2-1	TRBD2	once	TGTGCCAGCAGCTTATCCGGGGGACCGGGACTAGCAAATGAGCAGTTCTTC	CASSLSGGPGLANEQFF
TRBV2	TRBJ1-5	TRBD1	-	TGTGCCAGCAGTGTTAATCCAGGGGGAGGCAATCAGCCCCAGCATTTT	CASSVNPGGGNQPQHF
TRBV5-1	TRBJ1-5	-	-	TGCGCCAGCAGCTTAATCCCAGGGGAGCAGCCCCAGCATTTT	CASSLIPGEQPQHF
TRBV5-5	TRBJ1-5	-	-	TGTGCCAGCAGCTTGGATATCGTTAATCAGCCCCAGCATTTT	CASSLDIVNQPQHF
TRBV5-8	TRBJ2-2	-	-	TGTGCCAGCAGCTTGGAACAGGGTCCCGGGGAGCTGTTTTTT	CASSLEQGPGELFF
TRBV24-1	TRBJ2-3	-	-	TGTGCCACCAGTGATTTGGGGCGGGGTACAGATACGCAGTATTTT	CATSDLGRGTDTQYF
TRBV29-1	TRBJ2-3	TRBD1	-	TGCAGCGTTGAGGGACAGAGATCTAGCACAGATACGCAGTATTTT	CSVEGQRSSTDTQYF
TRBV6-1	TRBJ1-1	-	-	TGTGCCAGCAGTGAAGGCCAGGCGGGCGCTGAAGCTTTCTTT	CASSEGQAGAEAFF
TRBV7-2	TRBJ2-7	-	-	TGTGCCAGCAGCCCCGTCAGGTTCCCTTACGAGCAGTACTTC	CASSPVRFPYEQYF
TRBV28	TRBJ2-1	TRBD1	-	TGTGCCAGCAGCTTCTGGGGACAGGGTCTCCCCACGCAGTTCTTC	CASSFWGQGLPTQFF
TRBV6-6	TRBJ2-5	TRBD1	medium-sized	TGTGCCAGCAGCCGAACCGCTTCCATAACAGGGGCAGAGACCCAGTACTTC	CASSRTASITGAETQYF
TRBV5-4	TRBJ1-2	TRBD1	-	TGTGCCAGCAGCTTTGAGGCGGGACAGCAGTTCTATGGCTACACCTTC	CASSFEAGQQFYGYTF
TRBV18	TRBJ1-1	TRBD1	-	TGTGCCAGCTCACGGACAGGGGGGTCGAACACTGAAGCTTTCTTT	CASSRTGGSNTEAFF
TRBV28	TRBJ1-1	-	-	TGTGCCAGCAGCCCGTGGCCTAACACTGAAGCTTTCTTT	CASSPWPNTEAFF
TRBV6-5	TRBJ2-7	TRBD1	-	TGTGCCAGCAGTTACTCGACGACAGGGGAGCAGTACTTC	CASSYSTTGEQYF
TRBV27	TRBJ2-7	TRBD1	-	TGTGCCAGCAGTCGGACAGGCCCCAAATACGAGCAGTACTTC	CASSRTGPKYEQYF
TRBV29-1	TRBJ1-5	TRBD1	few	TGCAGCGTCACGGTAGGGGGCAACAATCAGCCCCAGCATTTT	CSVTVGGNNQPQHF
TRBV2	TRBJ2-1	TRBD2	-	TGTGCCAGCAGTTGGACTAGCGGGGGCCCAAATGAGCAGTTCTTC	CASSWTSGGPNEQFF
TRBV5-1	TRBJ2-3	-	-	TGCGCCAGCAGTCAGGGACTGGACACAGATACGCAGTATTTT	CASSQGLDTDTQYF
TRBV10-3	TRBJ2-7	-	-	TGTGCCATCAGTGATGGGGACAAAAGGGGCTACGAGCAGTACTTC	CAISDGDKRGYEQYF
TRBV7-2	TRBJ2-7	-	-	TGTGCCAGCAGCTTACGCGGGGTAGCGGACTCCTACGAGCAGTACTTC	CASSLRGVADSYEQYF
TRBV28	TRBJ1-5	-	-	TGTGCCAGCAGTCGTCAGGGGCTGAGCAATCAGCCCCAGCATTTT	CASSRQGLSNQPQHF
TRBV9	TRBJ2-2	-	-	TGTGCCAGCAGCGTAGAGGGGTGGAGCACCGGGGAGCTGTTTTTT	CASSVEGWSTGELFF
TRBV9	TRBJ2-2	-	-	TGTGCCAGCAGCGTAGCTATCGGCAGGGCGCAAGACGGGGAGCTGTTTTTT	CASSVAIGRAQDGELFF
TRBV2	TRBJ2-3	-	-	TGTGCCAGCAGTGTCCCGCCAGGGGATGTAGCCACAGATACGCAGTATTTT	CASSVPPGDVATDTQYF
TRBV5-1	TRBJ2-2	-	-	TGCGCCAGCAGCTTGTTCAGTTTCGGGGACACCGGGGAGCTGTTTTTT	CASSLFSFGDTGELFF
TRBV29-1	TRBJ2-5	-	-	TGCAGCGTTGGGGGCTCCCAGGGGTTCGGAGAGACCCAGTACTTC	CSVGGSQGFGETQYF
TRBV10-3	TRBJ1-4	-	-	TGTGCCATCAGTGAGTTGATGGCAACGCCAGGTGAAAAACTGTTTTTT	CAISELMATPGEKLFF
TRBV7-3	TRBJ1-4	-	-	TGTGCCAGCAGCCAGTCGGGGGGTCTTAATGAAAAACTGTTTTTT	CASSQSGGLNEKLFF
TRBV5-4	TRBJ2-3	TRBD2	-	TGTGCCAGCAGCCGGCCCGGGGGGGGAGATACGCAGTATTTT	CASSRPGGGDTQYF
TRBV24-1	TRBJ2-7	-	many	TGTGCCACCAGTGATTTAGCAGGGGGGATTACTGGAGCGTGCTACGAGCAGTACTTC	CATSDLAGGITGACYEQYF